This entry concerns a single TCR beta chain. This sample is drawn from a study of blood T cell repertoires in COVID-19. Study context: Sites across the United States, Italy and Spain contributed samples from acute and convalescent COVID-19. Sources were T cells, B-cell-depleted T cells, or PBMCs; the material itself was cDNA or gDNA.

In the authors' workflow: Reference gene primer amplification gave estimated nucleated cell counts. Sequenced by immunoSEQ multiplex PCR; TCRdb stores in-frame clones only, minus some. V and J calls and clone size come straight from that table; D and trimming were deduced from the DNA. The sample has fewer than 250,000 clones; 80% are singletons. Germline lookup yields CDR1 SEHNR and CDR2 FQNEAQ (reference sequence). The CDR3 length is 15 residues. The trim removed 5 bases at V and 3 bases at J, leaving 5 bases unmatched. Sequencing used peripheral blood. The source of this sequence is a man in his sixties with acute or convalescent COVID-19. The rearrangement uses TRBV7-9 and TRBJ2-1; 9 positions agree with TRBD2. The CDR3 is CASSTGLASYNEQFF. CDR3 DNA sequence: TGTGCCAGCAGCACCGGACTAGCGAGCTACAATGAGCAGTTCTTC.